These 14 T cell receptor beta chains share one sample of origin, sequenced in a study of blood T cell repertoires in COVID-19. Profiled with immunoSEQ multiplex PCR; TCRdb holds only in-frame clones, not every one. The sample holds about 330,000 clones, roughly 88% seen once. Sample: PBMCs or T cells enriched from blood (not recorded which). Source of these receptors: a man in his thirties or forties who had recovered from COVID-19.

This chain connects TRBV30 to TRBJ2-3; D remains unclear. Trimming pared 2 bases from V and 0 bases from J, leaving 9 bases between. In germline, CDR1 is GTSNPN, CDR2 SVGIG (reference sequence). This CDR3 has 14 amino acids. In DNA, the CDR3 is TGTGCCTGGAGTATCATGGAGAGCACAGATACGCAGTATTTT. Its translation is CAWSIMESTDTQYF.

The V call is TRBV4-2, the J call TRBJ2-1; 9 nucleotides line up with TRBD2. The CDR3 runs to 16 residues. J lost 7 bases, V lost 1 base, and 8 bases had no gene match. Germline CDR1 and CDR2: LGHNA and YNFKEQ. The CDR3 nucleotides read TGTGCCAGCAGCCAAGGACGCGGGGGGGGCTTAAATGAGCAGTTCTTC. Its translation: CASSQGRGGGLNEQFF.

V gene TRBV5-6 combines with J gene TRBJ2-7; a possible D gene is TRBD1 (5 bases). The CDR3 contains 14 residues. Trimming removed 4 bases from V and 3 bases from J, with 14 bases in between. Germline values: CDR1 SGHDT, CDR2 YYEEEE. CDR3 sequence reads: CASSGKGKNYEQYF. CDR3 in DNA: TGTGCCAGCAGCGGGAAGGGGAAGAACTACGAGCAGTACTTC.

This clone was counted once. The V and J genes are TRBV5-6 and TRBJ2-5; 11 bases are a match to TRBD2. The J segment lost 0 bases and the V segment lost 3 bases, leaving 1 base of the junction unmatched. Per germline, CDR1 SGHDT and CDR2 YYEEEE. This CDR3 comprises 15 residues. CDR3 residues: CASSSLAGDQETQYF. As DNA, the CDR3 is TGTGCCAGCAGCTCACTAGCGGGGGACCAAGAGACCCAGTACTTC.

This chain links TRBV6-5 with TRBJ1-1; D uncertain. Germline V lookup: CDR1 MNHEY, CDR2 SVGAGI. V was pared by 8 bases and J by 4 bases, with 14 bases between. The CDR3 covers 13 residues. The CDR3 DNA reads TGTGCCAGCTCTAACATGCGGGGCACTGAAGCTTTCTTT. Residues: CASSNMRGTEAFF.

V is TRBV6-5 and J is TRBJ1-2; TRBD1 matches 10 bases. CDR3 length equals 13 residues. Germline assignment: CDR1 MNHEY and CDR2 SVGAGI. V trimming: 8 bases; J trimming: 2 bases; junction bases outside the gene matches: 2. CDR3 in amino acids: CASGDRGNYGYTF. Here the CDR3 DNA reads TGTGCCAGCGGGGACAGGGGAAACTATGGCTACACCTTC.

The rearrangement uses TRBV4-1 and TRBJ1-1, with D perhaps matching TRBD1 (5 bases). Looked up from germline, CDR1 is MGHRA and CDR2 is YSYEKL. V was cut by 4 bases and J by 8 bases, with 17 bases left in between. The CDR3 extends over 14 amino acids. This CDR3 is CASSPPPPREEAFF. The CDR3 DNA follows: TGCGCCAGCAGCCCACCTCCCCCCAGGGAAGAAGCTTTCTTT.

The chain links TRBV6-1 to TRBJ2-2; the D is unclear. This CDR3 has 14 residues. Between the trimmed V and J ends, which lost 3 bases and 2 bases, there was a span of 7 bases. Per the germline V gene, CDR1 is MNHNS and CDR2 is SASEGT. The CDR3 sequence is CASSEGPNTGELFF. CDR3 DNA sequence: TGTGCCAGCAGTGAGGGCCCAAACACCGGGGAGCTGTTTTTT.

The genes are TRBV19 and TRBJ2-1, with 12 bases that match TRBD2. The CDR3 runs to 15 residues. The germline CDR1 and CDR2 sequences are LNHDA and SQIVND (reference sequence). V lost 1 base, J lost 10 bases, and 5 bases stayed unmatched. The CDR3 reads CASSIVLAGGREQFF. The CDR3 DNA reads TGTGCCAGTAGTATAGTTCTAGCGGGGGGGCGCGAGCAGTTCTTC.

The CDR3 region has the DNA TGTGCCAGCTCAACGGACAGGGGTTACGAGCAGTACTTC. It encodes CASSTDRGYEQYF. V and J are TRBV18 and TRBJ2-7, with 9 bases aligning to TRBD1. Germline V gene sequence: CDR1 KGHSH, CDR2 LQKENI. Trimming at V came to 5 bases and at J to 4 bases, leaving 3 bases not matched to a gene. The length of the CDR3 is 13 residues.

V gene TRBV19 combines with J gene TRBJ2-1; weak D call: TRBD1 (6 bases). Germline CDR1 is LNHDA and CDR2 is SQIVND (reference sequence). CDR3 length equals 15 residues. V dropped 4 bases and J dropped 6 bases, with 16 bases sitting between them. CDR3 amino acids: CASSSPGQISNEQFF. CDR3 nucleotide sequence: TGTGCCAGTAGTAGCCCGGGACAAATAAGCAATGAGCAGTTCTTC. Full variable domain (rest looked up from reference TRBV19 and TRBJ2-1): DGGITQSPKYLFRKEGQNVTLSCEQNLNHDAMYWYRQDPGQGLRLIYYSQIVNDFQKGDIAEGYSVSREKKESFPLTVTSAQKNPTAFYLCASSSPGQISNEQFFGPGTRLTVL.

This chain links TRBV6-1 with TRBJ2-3, with 7 positions matching TRBD1. From germline, CDR1 is MNHNS and CDR2 SASEGT. The CDR3 totals 15 residues. Germline trimming cut 3 bases from V and 0 bases from J; bases unmatched to any gene: 3. CDR3 sequence reads: CASSDRDRSTDTQYF. CDR3 nucleotide sequence: TGTGCCAGCAGTGACCGGGACAGAAGCACAGATACGCAGTATTTT.

The V call is TRBV10-3, the J call TRBJ1-6, with D possibly TRBD1 on 5 matching bases. The CDR3 loop spans 16 amino acids. Germline V lookup: CDR1 ENHRY, CDR2 SYGVKD. Deletions cut 0 bases from V and 8 bases from J, with 14 bases between. CDR3 nucleotides: TGTGCCATCAGTGAGTCCGGACGGGGGGTTGATTCACCCCTCCACTTT. Translated, it gives CAISESGRGVDSPLHF.

The chain has TRBV20-1 and TRBJ1-5; weak D call: TRBD1 (6 bases). Germline values: CDR1 DFQATT, CDR2 SNEGSKA (reference sequence). Trimming took 3 bases from V and 3 from J, leaving 9 bases between them. The CDR3 spans 13 residues. This chain's CDR3 is CSASRDTNQPQHF. In DNA, the CDR3 is TGCAGTGCTAGTCGGGACACCAATCAGCCCCAGCATTTT.